This TCR beta chain came from a study of cytomegalovirus exposure and HLA in healthy donors. At the level of the study: In an early release, HLA-typed donors contributed some 80 million unique TCR sequences. Study-wide points: A later analysis found common viral pathogens apparently linked to several of the most significant clusters. Most of the TCR beta V segments (in an earlier analysis) were productive either about 87% or about 30% of the time. TCR beta sequences reportedly predicted the HLA-A and HLA-B alleles of most subjects accurately.

This clone was seen once. As yet, its antigen is unknown. PCR used 60 Vbeta primers and 13 Jbeta primers. Here immunoSEQ multiplex PCR was the method, and the copy in TCRdb shows in-frame clones only, minus some. Here the sample spans over 85,000 clones, 75% to 80% being singletons. V was pared by 2 bases and J by 2 bases, with 5 bases of the junction left unmatched. Germline assignment: CDR1 SGHTA and CDR2 FQGNSA. The CDR3 totals 15 residues. Material: PBMCs. V gene TRBV7-2 combines with J gene TRBJ1-1; 7 bases are shared with TRBD1. This sequence originates from a male donor in good health and CMV-seropositive. The DNA for the CDR3 is TGTGCCAGCAGCTTACGACAGGGAGCCAACACTGAAGCTTTCTTT. It yields the protein CASSLRQGANTEAFF.